This T cell receptor (beta chain) was recovered during a study of response to subunit inactivated influenza vaccine. CDR3 length: 13 amino acids. Trimming took 4 bases from V and 6 from J; bases not matched to a gene: 5. Germline CDR1 and CDR2: SNHLY and FYNNEI. TCRdb re-analysed the RT-PCR reads in MiXCR, keeping a single row per CDR3 protein. The data hold about 610,000 distinct CDR3 sequences, with 14% observed a single time. The source of this sequence is a middle-aged man who received an inactivated influenza vaccine. The chain uses TRBV2 and TRBJ1-1; TRBD1 agrees at 7 bases. Material: PBMCs from blood, obtained 11 to 12 days after vaccination. CDR3 DNA: TGTGCCAGCAGTGCCTTGACAGGGCCTGAAGCTTTCTTT. It translates to CASSALTGPEAFF. The full variable domain, with the rest looked up from reference TRBV2 and TRBJ1-1, is EPEVTQTPSHQVTQMGQEVILRCVPISNHLYFYWYRQILGQKVEFLVSFYNNEISEKSEIFDDQFSVERPDGSNFTLKIRSTKLEDSAMYFCASSALTGPEAFFGQGTRLTVV.